Listed here are 18 T cell receptor beta chains from one sample, sequenced in a study of cytomegalovirus exposure and HLA in healthy donors. Primers: 60 Vbeta forward and 13 Jbeta reverse. Repertoires were generated with immunoSEQ multiplex PCR, while TCRdb's copy carries only in-frame clones and drops some. The table shows over 45,000 clones, with 81% occurring only once. The sequenced material came from PBMCs. The receptors derive from a boy younger than 18 in good health and CMV-seropositive.

The rearrangement joins TRBV25-1 to TRBJ1-1; D ambiguous. This CDR3 contains 14 residues. Germline V gives CDR1 MGHDK, CDR2 SYGVNS. Trimming took 2 bases from V and 4 from J, leaving 11 bases between them. The CDR3 sequence is CASSERLYSTEAFF. CDR3 bases: TGTGCCAGCAGTGAACGTTTGTACAGCACTGAAGCTTTCTTT.

The gene calls are TRBV2 and TRBJ1-1; perhaps TRBD1 as D (6 bases). The CDR3 runs to 14 residues. CDR1 is SNHLY and CDR2 is FYNNEI in the germline V gene. Between the trimmed V and J ends, which lost 8 bases and 2 bases, there was a span of 15 bases. CDR3: CASRKTGGNTEAFF. Written as DNA, the CDR3 is TGTGCCAGCCGAAAGACAGGAGGTAACACTGAAGCTTTCTTT. Using reference TRBV2 and TRBJ1-1 for the parts outside the CDR3, the full variable domain is EPEVTQTPSHQVTQMGQEVILRCVPISNHLYFYWYRQILGQKVEFLVSFYNNEISEKSEIFDDQFSVERPDGSNFTLKIRSTKLEDSAMYFCASRKTGGNTEAFFGQGTRLTVV.

The chain has TRBV27 and TRBJ2-7; 10 bases agree with TRBD1. Per germline, CDR1 MNHEY and CDR2 SMNVEV (reference sequence). The CDR3 totals 14 residues. Germline trimming cut 7 bases from V and 6 bases from J; bases unmatched to any gene: 9. This chain's CDR3 is CASTSSGQGPEQYF. As DNA, the CDR3 is TGTGCCAGCACATCCTCGGGACAGGGGCCCGAGCAGTACTTC.

The chain has TRBV5-5 and TRBJ2-5; 7 bases are shared with TRBD1. Trimming took 4 bases from V and 7 from J; bases not matched to a gene: 13. The germline gives CDR1 SGHKS, CDR2 YYEKEE (reference sequence). CDR3 size: 15 residues. CDR3 bases: TGTGCCAGCAGCGTGTCCCGGGACAGCCAACGGACCCAGTACTTC. Translation gives CASSVSRDSQRTQYF.

The chain is built from TRBV18 and TRBJ1-2; D may be TRBD1 (6 bases). The CDR3 runs 14 residues. The germline V gene encodes CDR1 KGHSH and CDR2 LQKENI. Trimming stripped 3 bases from V and 4 bases from J, with 12 bases between. CDR3 bases: TGTGCCAGCTCACCCGGAGACAGGACCTATGGCTACACCTTC. It is translated as CASSPGDRTYGYTF.

The V and J genes are TRBV4-2 and TRBJ2-3; D ambiguous. Between the trimmed V and J ends, which lost 0 bases and 0 bases, there was a span of 7 bases. Looked up from germline, CDR1 is LGHNA and CDR2 is YNFKEQ. The CDR3 sequence is 15 residues long. The CDR3 is CASSQEEFSTDTQYF. The CDR3 coding sequence is TGTGCCAGCAGCCAAGAGGAGTTTAGCACAGATACGCAGTATTTT.

This clone is a singleton in its sample. The chain uses TRBV6-6 and TRBJ1-2; 9 bases line up with TRBD1. CDR1 and CDR2 (germline): MNHNY, SVGAGI (reference sequence). V was clipped by 1 base and J by 1 base; unmatched bases: 1. The CDR3 extends over 15 amino acids. The CDR3 DNA sequence: TGTGCCAGCAGTTACTGGGACAGGGATAACTATGGCTACACCTTC. Its translation: CASSYWDRDNYGYTF.

V and J are TRBV7-6 and TRBJ2-7; TRBD2 might be the D (6 bases). V was clipped by 5 bases and J by 0 bases, with 14 bases between them. This CDR3 spans 15 amino acids. Germline loops: CDR1 SGHVS, CDR2 FNYEAQ. DNA for the CDR3: TGTGCCAGCAGCCAGACTCTCGGGAGCTCCTACGAGCAGTACTTC. It codes for CASSQTLGSSYEQYF.

There are a few counts of this clone. V gene TRBV9 combines with J gene TRBJ1-3, with D possibly TRBD1 on 6 matching bases. The germline CDR1 and CDR2 sequences are SGDLS and YYNGEE. This CDR3 has 17 amino acids. With 3 bases removed from V and 2 bases from J, the gap between germline ends came to 18 bases. This CDR3 reads CASSGAGETGPGNTIYF. CDR3 DNA sequence: TGTGCCAGCAGCGGCGCAGGGGAGACTGGACCTGGAAACACCATATATTTT.

The rearrangement links TRBV11-2 to TRBJ2-3, with 10 bases fitting TRBD1. The CDR3 length is 14 residues. V lost 6 bases to trimming and J lost 6 bases; unmatched junction nucleotides: 6. Germline V gene sequence: CDR1 SGHAT, CDR2 FQNNGV. In nucleotides, the CDR3 is TGTGCCAGCAGTCGGGACAGGGGTTCGGATACGCAGTATTTT. Amino acid sequence: CASSRDRGSDTQYF.

The chain joins TRBV5-1 to TRBJ1-1, with D unresolved. Trimming pared 3 bases from V and 2 bases from J, leaving 5 bases between. CDR3 size: 12 residues. CDR1 is SGHRS, CDR2 YFSETQ, per germline. Written as DNA, the CDR3 is TGCGCCAGCAGCTCAAAAAACACTGAAGCTTTCTTT. Translation: CASSSKNTEAFF.

The chain combines TRBV7-6 with TRBJ2-5, with TRBD2 matching over 8 bases. There are 17 residues in the CDR3. V dropped 0 bases and J dropped 5; count of bases not matched to a gene: 11. Germline-derived CDR1 and CDR2 are SGHVS and FNYEAQ. CDR3 sequence reads: CASSLAPRGVGLETQYF. As DNA, the CDR3 is TGTGCCAGCAGCTTAGCTCCGCGGGGGGTCGGGTTGGAGACCCAGTACTTC.

The chain joins TRBV6-5 to TRBJ2-3; D possibly corresponds to TRBD2 (6 bases). Trimming took 4 bases from V and 7 from J, leaving 18 bases between them. The germline CDR1 and CDR2 sequences are MNHEY and SVGAGI. This CDR3 has 15 residues. The CDR3 reads CASSSPRLGQNTQYF. The DNA of the CDR3 is TGTGCCAGCAGTTCCCCTCGACTAGGTCAAAATACGCAGTATTTT.

This chain links TRBV5-1 with TRBJ1-1, with 8 positions matching TRBD1. Germline V gene sequence: CDR1 SGHRS, CDR2 YFSETQ. CDR3 length: 14 residues. The V and J ends lost 3 bases and 5 bases, in that order; junction bases with no gene match: 6. In nucleotides, the CDR3 is TGCGCCAGCAGCTCAGACAGGGGTTGGACTGAAGCTTTCTTT. Translated, it gives CASSSDRGWTEAFF.

This sequence joins TRBV10-2 and TRBJ1-6; D is uncertain. V was trimmed by 8 bases and J by 7 bases, leaving 15 bases between them. There are 14 residues in the CDR3. Germline lookup yields CDR1 WSHSY and CDR2 SAAADI. The chain's CDR3 is CASCEGASNSPLHF. The DNA of the CDR3 is TGCGCCAGCTGCGAAGGAGCTTCCAATTCACCCCTCCACTTT.

There are a few counts of this clone. V usage is TRBV6-1 and J usage is TRBJ2-3; D is possibly TRBD1 (7 bases). Looked up from germline, CDR1 is MNHNS and CDR2 is SASEGT. CDR3 length equals 15 residues. V was pared by 1 base and J by 6 bases, with 14 bases between. Here the CDR3 DNA reads TGTGCCAGCAGTGAAGTTGGAGGGGGCAGGGATACGCAGTATTTT. Protein product: CASSEVGGGRDTQYF.

The chain carries TRBV12-5 and TRBJ1-2, with D unclear. Germline lookup yields CDR1 LGHNT and CDR2 FRNRAP. CDR3 size: 12 residues. Trimming removed 9 bases from V and 8 bases from J, with 16 bases in between. The DNA for the CDR3 is TGTGCTAGCCGCTTAAGAGGGCCCGGCTACACCTTC. It specifies CASRLRGPGYTF. Full variable domain (rest looked up from reference TRBV12-5 and TRBJ1-2): DARVTQTPRHKVTEMGQEVTMRCQPILGHNTVFWYRQTMMQGLELLAYFRNRAPLDDSGMPKDRFSAEMPDATLATLKIQPSEPRDSAVYFCASRLRGPGYTFGSGTRLTVV.

The rearrangement links TRBV6-5 to TRBJ1-1, with a weak D call TRBD1 (5 bases). Trimming left V 6 bases short and J 12 bases short, with 14 bases between. The germline gives CDR1 MNHEY, CDR2 SVGAGI. This CDR3 region has 11 residues. CDR3 DNA: TGTGCCAGCAGCTCCGGTCAGGGCCCTTTCTTT. This codes for CASSSGQGPFF.